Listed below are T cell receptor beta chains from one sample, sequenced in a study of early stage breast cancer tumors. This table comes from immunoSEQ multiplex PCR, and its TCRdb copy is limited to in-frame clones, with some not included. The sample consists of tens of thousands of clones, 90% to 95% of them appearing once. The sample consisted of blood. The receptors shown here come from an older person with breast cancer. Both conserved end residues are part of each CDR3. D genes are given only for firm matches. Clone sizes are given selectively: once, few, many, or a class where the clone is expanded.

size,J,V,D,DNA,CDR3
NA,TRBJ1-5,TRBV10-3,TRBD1,TGTGCCATCAGTGAGTTGGACAGGAGCCAGCCCCAGCATTTT,CAISELDRSQPQHF
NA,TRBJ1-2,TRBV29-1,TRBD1,TGCAGCGTTCACAGGGGCCCGGCCTTTGGCTACACCTTC,CSVHRGPAFGYTF
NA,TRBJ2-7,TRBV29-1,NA,TGCAGTATCGAGCGCGGTGCCCGTTCCTACGAGCAGTACTTC,CSIERGARSYEQYF
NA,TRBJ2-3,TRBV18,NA,TGTGCCAGCTCACCTGCCGCTCGGAGGCCCATATCCACAGATACGCAGTATTTT,CASSPAARRPISTDTQYF
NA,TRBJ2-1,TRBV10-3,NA,TGTGCCATCATGGGCGGGACTGGAAATGAGCAGTTCTTC,CAIMGGTGNEQFF
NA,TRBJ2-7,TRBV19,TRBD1,TGTGCCAGTAGTGTCCGGGACAGGGGCAACGAGCAGTACTTC,CASSVRDRGNEQYF
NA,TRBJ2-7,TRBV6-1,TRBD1,TGTGCCAGCCTGGGACAGGGGGCGTTCGAGCAGTACTTC,CASLGQGAFEQYF
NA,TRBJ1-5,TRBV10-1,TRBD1,TGCGCCAGCATGTTGGGCAGGGGGTTCAGCAATCAGCCCCAGCATTTT,CASMLGRGFSNQPQHF
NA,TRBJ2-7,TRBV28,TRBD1,TGTGCCAGCAGTTCGTCCGGGACAGCATCCTACGAGCAGTACTTC,CASSSSGTASYEQYF
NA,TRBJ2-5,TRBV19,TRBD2,TGTGCCAGTAGTCGAGCGGGAGGAGAGACCCAGTACTTC,CASSRAGGETQYF
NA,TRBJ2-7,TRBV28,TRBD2,TGTGCCAGCAGCCCCTCCACGGGGGGTCCTTCCTACGAGCAGTACTTC,CASSPSTGGPSYEQYF
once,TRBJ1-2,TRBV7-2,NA,TGTGCCAGCAGCCCCCGGTCTTCTGGCTACACCTTC,CASSPRSSGYTF
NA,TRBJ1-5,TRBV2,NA,TGTGCCAGCAGGGCCAGGGGAAATAGCAATCAGCCCCAGCATTTT,CASRARGNSNQPQHF
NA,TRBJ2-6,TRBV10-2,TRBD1,TGCGCCAGCAGTTTCACAGGGGGTAGATCTGGGGCCAACGTCCTGACTTTC,CASSFTGGRSGANVLTF
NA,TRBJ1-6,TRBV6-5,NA,TGTGCCAGCAGCCTTCGACCTAGTAATAATTCACCCCTCCACTTT,CASSLRPSNNSPLHF
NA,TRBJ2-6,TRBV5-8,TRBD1,TGTGCCAGCAGCCTGACAGGGGTTGGGGCCAACGTCCTGACTTTC,CASSLTGVGANVLTF
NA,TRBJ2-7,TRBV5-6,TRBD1,TGTGCCAGCAGCTTGGGGACAGGGTGGGCCTACGAGCAGTACTTC,CASSLGTGWAYEQYF
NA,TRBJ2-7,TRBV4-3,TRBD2,TGCGCCAGCAGCCGAACACGCGGGGGGGCCGGGAACGAGCAGTACTTC,CASSRTRGGAGNEQYF
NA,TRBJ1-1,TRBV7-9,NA,TGTGCCAGCAGCAGTTTTTTGAGCTGGGCGAACACTGAAGCTTTCTTT,CASSSFLSWANTEAFF
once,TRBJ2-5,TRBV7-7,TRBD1,TGTGCTAGCAGAAGGGCAGGGGGCCTCCTTGAGACCCAGTACTTC,CASRRAGGLLETQYF
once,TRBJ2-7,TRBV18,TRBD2,TGTGCCAGCTCACCATCTAGCGGGAGGGGCCGCGGCGAGCAGTACTTC,CASSPSSGRGRGEQYF
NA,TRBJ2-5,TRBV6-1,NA,TGTGCCAGCCAATTCGGAGAGACCCAGTACTTC,CASQFGETQYF
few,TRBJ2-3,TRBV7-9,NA,TGTGCCAGCAGCTCTCTAGCGCTTTACACAGATACGCAGTATTTT,CASSSLALYTDTQYF
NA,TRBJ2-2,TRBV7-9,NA,TGTGCCAGCAGCCCCGACAGGAGGAACACCGGGGAGCTGTTTTTT,CASSPDRRNTGELFF
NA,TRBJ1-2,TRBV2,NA,TGTGCCAGCAGGGGGGACTCGTTGAAGGTGTATGGCTACACCTTC,CASRGDSLKVYGYTF
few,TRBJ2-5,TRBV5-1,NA,TGCGCCAGCAGCTTGGAAGGGGCGCTGGGGGAGACCCAGTACTTC,CASSLEGALGETQYF
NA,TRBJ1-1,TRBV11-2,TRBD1,TGTGCCAGCAGCTCTTTACAGGGGGCTCGGAACACTGAAGCTTTCTTT,CASSSLQGARNTEAFF
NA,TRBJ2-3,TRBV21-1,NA,TGTGCCAGCAGCAAAGAGGCCCAGAAGTGGAGGCAGTATTTT,CASSKEAQKWRQYF
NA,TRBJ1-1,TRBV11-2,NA,TGTGCCAGCAGCTTAGGTCTAATAAACACTGAAGCTTTCTTT,CASSLGLINTEAFF
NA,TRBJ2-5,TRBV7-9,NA,TGTGCCAGCAGCCTCGGCGGGCGGTTCCGAGAGACCCAGTACTTC,CASSLGGRFRETQYF
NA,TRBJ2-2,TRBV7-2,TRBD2,TGTGCCAGCAGCCCTGGACTAGCGGGGGACACCGGGGAGCTGTTTTTT,CASSPGLAGDTGELFF
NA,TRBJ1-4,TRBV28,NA,TGTGCCAGCAGTTCCCCGTTGAGGCTGTTTTTT,CASSSPLRLFF
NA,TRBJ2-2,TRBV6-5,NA,TGTGCCAGCAGGAGACTAGTGACCGGCGGGGAGCTGTTTTTT,CASRRLVTGGELFF
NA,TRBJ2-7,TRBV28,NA,TGTGCCAGCAGTTCACCTGGAGACGAGCAGTACTTC,CASSSPGDEQYF
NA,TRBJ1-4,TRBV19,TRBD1,TGTGCCAGTAGTAAACAAGGACAGGGCGCTAATGAAAAACTGTTTTTT,CASSKQGQGANEKLFF
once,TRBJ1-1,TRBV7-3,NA,TGTGCCAGCAGCTTAACGTCCTCGATCGGGGACACTGAAGCTTTCTTT,CASSLTSSIGDTEAFF
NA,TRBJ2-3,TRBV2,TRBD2,TGTGCCAGCAGTGAAGGGACTAGCGGGGGGACCCTCACAGATACGCAGTATTTT,CASSEGTSGGTLTDTQYF
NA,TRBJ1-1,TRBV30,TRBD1,TGTGCCTGGAGTGTCCTCGGGACAGGGACTGAAGCTTTCTTT,CAWSVLGTGTEAFF
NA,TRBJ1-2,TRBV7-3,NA,TGTGCCAGCAGCTTCCGGGACTTAAAGGATGGCTACACCTTC,CASSFRDLKDGYTF
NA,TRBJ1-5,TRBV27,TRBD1,TGTGCCAGCAGTTCCGACAGGGGCCTTGGGACGAGCAATCAGCCCCAGCATTTT,CASSSDRGLGTSNQPQHF
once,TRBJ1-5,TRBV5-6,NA,TGTGCCAGCAGCCGTCTAGAAGGCTATCAGCCCCAGCATTTT,CASSRLEGYQPQHF
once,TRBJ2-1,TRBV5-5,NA,TGTGCCAGCAGCCTAGCGCCTACGGAGAGGGGCTATGAGCAGTTCTTC,CASSLAPTERGYEQFF